This T cell receptor (beta chain) was obtained from a study of identical twins. CDR3 length: 12 amino acids. Trimming left V 2 bases short and J 7 bases short, with 11 bases between. The germline V gene has CDR1 SQVTM and CDR2 ANQGSEA. Study observations and caveats: The degree of excess twin sharing was weaker in beta out-of-frame sequences.

This clonotype was found a few times. The target antigen is unknown. Each cDNA held unique molecular identifiers, and template switching gave it a universal primer site. TCRdb redid the calling of the 5' RACE reads with MiXCR, one entry per CDR3 protein. Of 700,000 or so distinct CDR3 sequences in the sample, roughly 8% are singletons; the top ten hold around 0.98%. The same specimen was also included in a second study, on yellow fever vaccine responses in identical twins.

This sequence was found in a woman aged 18-29 years in good health. The chain combines TRBV29-1 with TRBJ2-5; TRBD1 is a possible D gene (5 bases). The sample consisted of PBMCs. The CDR3 bases are TGCAGCGTTGAACAGGGATGGGCGACCCAGTACTTC. Its protein product is CSVEQGWATQYF.